Listed below are T cell receptor beta chains from one sample, sequenced in a study of post-analysis software for immune sequencing data. TCRdb independently ran MiXCR on the PCR reads; one entry per CDR3 protein. This table holds about 200,000 distinct CDR3 sequences, about 30% found once. Sequenced material: blood. Source of these receptors: a girl between 2 and 17 years old with multiple sclerosis. CDR3s include the opening cysteine and the closing phenylalanine or tryptophan. D genes are given only for firm matches. Expanded clones get a size class; other rows say once, few or many, or leave the size out.

d_gene	v_gene	j_gene	len	abundance	CDR3nt	CDR3aa
TRBD1	TRBV28	TRBJ1-2	14	.	TGTGCCAGCAGTTTCGGACAGGGATTCTATGGCTACACCTTC	CASSFGQGFYGYTF
.	TRBV4-1	TRBJ2-7	14	many	TGCGCCAGCAGCCCTTGGCTGGGGCCCTACGAGCAGTACTTC	CASSPWLGPYEQYF
TRBD1	TRBV12-3/TRBV12-4	TRBJ2-5	13	many	TGTGCCAGCAGGGGACAGATACAAGAGACCCAGTACTTC	CASRGQIQETQYF
.	TRBV5-1	TRBJ2-1	12	many	TGCGCCAGCAGCTTGGTGGGCGGTGAGCAGTTCTTC	CASSLVGGEQFF
TRBD2	TRBV15	TRBJ2-3	17	.	TGTGCCGCCAGCAGGGTGGTCGGGGGGAGAGGCACAGATACGCAGTATTTT	CAASRVVGGRGTDTQYF
.	TRBV12-3/TRBV12-4	TRBJ2-1	12	.	TGTGCCAGCAGTTTAATGGACAATGAGCAGTTCTTC	CASSLMDNEQFF
.	TRBV18	TRBJ2-7	17	once	TGTGCCAGCTCACTGGGAGTGCCTTCTAGCTCCTACAATGAGCAGTACTTC	CASSLGVPSSSYNEQYF
.	TRBV7-8	TRBJ2-5	17	many	TGTGCCAGCAGCTTATGGTTGATGCGTTCGGCGGGGGAGACCCAGTACTTC	CASSLWLMRSAGETQYF
.	TRBV27	TRBJ1-2	15	many	TGTGCCAGCAGTCCCCGTGCAGGGGACCTCTATGGCTACACCTTC	CASSPRAGDLYGYTF
TRBD2	TRBV20-1	TRBJ2-3	15	.	TGCAGTGCAAAAATAGCGGGGGGGAACACAGATACGCAGTATTTT	CSAKIAGGNTDTQYF
TRBD2	TRBV5-1	TRBJ2-1	16	.	TGCGCCAGCAGCTTGGTCCTAGCGGGAAGGGGGGATGAGCAGTTCTTC	CASSLVLAGRGDEQFF
TRBD2	TRBV5-5	TRBJ2-5	15	few	TGTGCCAGCAGCTTAGTAGCGGGGCGCCAAGAGACCCAGTACTTC	CASSLVAGRQETQYF
.	TRBV9	TRBJ2-3	16	many	TGTGCCAGCAGCGTAACGCAGGCTGGGGGCACAGATACGCAGTATTTT	CASSVTQAGGTDTQYF
.	TRBV5-1	TRBJ2-1	16	.	TGCGCCAGCAGCTTGTGGGGCCTAAGCTCCTACAATGAGCAGTTCTTC	CASSLWGLSSYNEQFF
TRBD2	TRBV10-3	TRBJ2-1	16	.	TGTGCCATCAGTGAGTCGGCGGGGGGGCCGGGCAATGAGCAGTTCTTC	CAISESAGGPGNEQFF
.	TRBV3-1	TRBJ2-1	12	.	TGTGCCAGCAGCCAAGACCTACCCGTGCAGTTCTTC	CASSQDLPVQFF
TRBD2	TRBV20-1	TRBJ2-1	14	.	TGCAGTACTACCCTAGCGGGACCCTACAATGAGCAGTTCTTC	CSTTLAGPYNEQFF
.	TRBV6-1	TRBJ2-3	14	.	TGTGCCAGCAGTGAGGGGGGGGGGCGAGATACGCAGTATTTT	CASSEGGGRDTQYF
TRBD1	TRBV6-1	TRBJ2-2	16	few	TGTGCCAGCAGTGCCACCCGACAGGGACGCACCGGGGAGCTGTTTTTT	CASSATRQGRTGELFF
.	TRBV6-5	TRBJ1-1	15	many	TGTGCCAGCAGTCCCGAACCTACAGCGAACACTGAAGCTTTCTTT	CASSPEPTANTEAFF
TRBD1	TRBV29-1	TRBJ1-5	14	.	TGCAGCGTTGAGACAGGGAGTCTCAATCAGCCCCAGCATTTT	CSVETGSLNQPQHF
TRBD1	TRBV20-1	TRBJ1-2	16	few	TGCAGTGCTAGAGACCCGGGACAGGGGCCAGACTATGGCTACACCTTC	CSARDPGQGPDYGYTF
TRBD1	TRBV12-3/TRBV12-4	TRBJ2-3	14	.	TGTGCCAGCAGCCCGACAGGGGGCACAGATACGCAGTATTTT	CASSPTGGTDTQYF
TRBD1	TRBV29-1	TRBJ2-5	13	.	TGCAGCGGGACAGGGGCCGTCCAAGAGACCCAGTACTTC	CSGTGAVQETQYF
TRBD1	TRBV7-9	TRBJ2-7	15	few	TGTGCCAGCAGCGAAGGACAGGGGCAGCGGAACGAGCAGTACTTC	CASSEGQGQRNEQYF
.	TRBV7-9	TRBJ2-1	14	few	TGTGCCAGCAGCTTTGTTCCTATCGGGAATGAGCAGTTCTTC	CASSFVPIGNEQFF
.	TRBV20-1	TRBJ2-7	13	.	TGCAGTGCTAGAGATTGGGACTTGGGGGAGCAGTACTTC	CSARDWDLGEQYF
TRBD2	TRBV14	TRBJ2-1	17	.	TGTGCCAGCAGCCAAGTAGGCGGGAGCCACTCCTACAATGAGCAGTTCTTC	CASSQVGGSHSYNEQFF
.	TRBV18	TRBJ2-1	14	.	TGTGCCAGCTCACCACCCCACCCGGGCAATGAGCAGTTCTTC	CASSPPHPGNEQFF
.	TRBV5-5	TRBJ2-7	12	.	TGTGCCAGCAGCTTCAGGGGCGACGAGCAGTACTTC	CASSFRGDEQYF
.	TRBV5-1	TRBJ1-1	15	few	TGCGCCAGCAGCTTGGAGGCGGCCCGGAACACTGAAGCTTTCTTT	CASSLEAARNTEAFF
.	TRBV3-1	TRBJ2-7	15	many	TGTGCCAGCAGCCAAGTCCCCCGGCAGGGCTACGAGCAGTACTTC	CASSQVPRQGYEQYF
TRBD2	TRBV28	TRBJ2-3	15	.	TGTGCCAGCAGAACCGGGGGGGCCGGCACAGATACGCAGTATTTT	CASRTGGAGTDTQYF
TRBD1	TRBV29-1	TRBJ2-7	14	many	TGCAGCGTTGGGAGACAGGGGGCTAAGTACGAGCAGTACTTC	CSVGRQGAKYEQYF
.	TRBV27	TRBJ1-5	14	once	TGTGCCAGCAGTCCCCATAATACAAATCAGCCCCAGCATTTT	CASSPHNTNQPQHF
.	TRBV12-3/TRBV12-4	TRBJ2-1	13	.	TGTGCCAGCAGATACCAGGGTTATCATGAGCAGTTCTTC	CASRYQGYHEQFF
.	TRBV29-1	TRBJ1-2	13	many	TGCAGCGTGAGGACTGAGGCTAACTATGGCTACACCTTC	CSVRTEANYGYTF
TRBD1	TRBV2	TRBJ2-4	12	.	TGTGCCAGCAGTTACGGTAGGGACAGGGTGTACTTC	CASSYGRDRVYF
.	TRBV4-2	TRBJ1-1	11	few	TGTGCCAGCAGTACAGAGGGGAGGGCTTTCTTT	CASSTEGRAFF
.	TRBV4-1	TRBJ2-5	18	many	TGCGCCAGCAGCCAAAGGATCGGTATCCGGGGGCCCCAAGAGACCCAGTACTTC	CASSQRIGIRGPQETQYF
.	TRBV28	TRBJ1-2	14	.	TGTGCCAGCAGAAATCCAGCAGGAAACTATGGCTACACCTTC	CASRNPAGNYGYTF
TRBD1	TRBV15	TRBJ2-7	15	many	TGTGCCACCAGCAGACGAGGGACAGGGTTTAACGAGCAGTACTTC	CATSRRGTGFNEQYF
.	TRBV6-2/TRBV6-3	TRBJ2-3	15	.	TGTGCCGGCAGTCGACCCCACCCGAGCACAGATACGCAGTATTTT	CAGSRPHPSTDTQYF
.	TRBV5-1	TRBJ2-7	14	.	TGCGCCAGCAGCTGGGCCAGGGGAAGAGATGAGCAGTACTTC	CASSWARGRDEQYF
.	TRBV7-9	TRBJ2-3	15	.	TGTACCAGCAACGCGGGACAGTCTAGCACAGATACGCAGTATTTT	CTSNAGQSSTDTQYF
TRBD1	TRBV29-1	TRBJ2-3	14	many	TGCAGCGTTGATGGGACAGGGGGCACAGATACGCAGTATTTT	CSVDGTGGTDTQYF
TRBD2	TRBV6-2/TRBV6-3	TRBJ2-1	11	few	TGTGCCAGCAGAATAGCGGGTGAGCAGTTCTTC	CASRIAGEQFF
.	TRBV5-6	TRBJ1-6	14	few	TGTGCCAGCAGCGGGGCAGGGTTTGGTTCACCCCTCCACTTT	CASSGAGFGSPLHF
TRBD2	TRBV11-3	TRBJ2-1	18	few	TGTGCCAGCAGCTTAGGAGGAAAAACGGGGGGGCGCTACAATGAGCAGTTCTTC	CASSLGGKTGGRYNEQFF
.	TRBV5-1	TRBJ2-7	11	many	TGTGCCAGCAGTACCTCCTACGAGCAGTACTTC	CASSTSYEQYF
.	TRBV29-1	TRBJ1-1	15	many	TGCAGCGTTGTCCCCCACGGGGGGCTGAGGACTGAAGCTTTCTTT	CSVVPHGGLRTEAFF
TRBD2	TRBV6-2/TRBV6-3	TRBJ2-5	17	few	TGTGCCAGCAGTTACCGACTAGCGGGGGGTACGGGAGAGACCCAGTACTTC	CASSYRLAGGTGETQYF
.	TRBV20-1	TRBJ2-5	13	many	TGCAGTGCTAGAGGGTCAGGGCGGAAGACCCAGTACTTC	CSARGSGRKTQYF
.	TRBV6-6	TRBJ2-4	15	.	TGTGCCAGCACCCTGGGGAGGTTAGCCAAAAACATTCAGTACTTC	CASTLGRLAKNIQYF
TRBD2	TRBV20-1	TRBJ2-1	15	many	TGCAGTGCACCTAAAGCGGGAGAAGGGGCCAATGAGCAGTTCTTC	CSAPKAGEGANEQFF